This TCR beta chain derives from a study of CD8+CD57+ T cells in acquired aplastic anemia. Study context: DNA per sorted CD4+ or CD8+ sample ranged 0.2 to 27.4 ug, averaging about 2.9 ug. Where healthy donors were concerned, CD4+ cells averaged about 11 million reads. Study-wide findings and caveats: Approximately 30 CD8+ CDR3 sequences were shared between patients and controls. Patients and healthy controls showed no significant CD8+ Simpson's diversity difference.

Germline-derived CDR1 and CDR2 are DFQATT and SNEGSKA (reference sequence). V trimming: 5 bases; J trimming: 5 bases; junction bases outside the gene matches: 9. The CDR3 loop spans 14 amino acids. The study profiled TCR beta VDJ and CDR3 using genomic DNA as template. Via MiXCR, TCRdb re-called the reads, giving one row per CDR3 protein. The table shows over 150,000 distinct CDR3 sequences, with 54% occurring only once. A note on this clonotype: Its antigen is unidentified.

Input material: sorted CD4+, CD8+, or CD8+CD57+ T cells (not recorded which) from PBMCs. The chain carries TRBV20-1 and TRBJ2-5; 9 bases are shared with TRBD2. The TCR originated in a human donor in good health, serving as a control. CDR3: CSAALSGRRETQYF. Here the CDR3 DNA reads TGCAGTGCTGCCCTTAGCGGGAGAAGGGAGACCCAGTACTTC.